This T cell receptor beta chain was retrieved from a study of shared clonotypes between healthy human individuals. The assay used deep level. Sequencing used immunoSEQ multiplex PCR; TCRdb keeps in-frame clones, though not all of them. Altogether a few million clones are present, roughly 90% being singletons, with the ten largest covering approximately 0.39%. The CDR3 has 15 residues. With 2 bases removed from V and 5 bases from J, the gap between germline ends came to 14 bases. Germline CDR1 is KGHSH and CDR2 is LQKENI. The sample was naive CD4+ T cells from PBMCs. The subset denotes: CD45RA+ positively selected. This clonotype was sampled from a man younger than 35 in good health. Some clones in this sample may be carry-over from other donors' samples. This chain links TRBV18 with TRBJ2-3; no definite D call. The CDR3 region has the DNA TGTGCCAGCTCACCAGGGCCCGCACGTTTAGATACGCAGTATTTT. Its protein is CASSPGPARLDTQYF.